This TCR beta chain was documented in a study of blood T cell repertoires in COVID-19. The overall study: PBMCs, B-cell-depleted T cells, or T cells provided the cDNA or gDNA that made up the material.

Original data processing: It was from reference gene primer amplification that nucleated cell counts were estimated. Libraries were prepared by immunoSEQ multiplex PCR; TCRdb keeps only in-frame clonotypes and omits some of them. V and J calls and clone size are those listed in that table; D and trimming were worked out from the DNA. Among 380,000 or so clones listed, roughly nine tenths were seen once. This clone was found once. The CDR3 spans 17 residues. Trimming cost V 4 bases and J 4 bases; bases outside gene matches: 7. Germline V lookup: CDR1 SGHDT, CDR2 YYEEEE. The gene calls are TRBV5-6 and TRBJ2-2; 13 bases fit TRBD2. Sequenced material: peripheral blood. The receptor comes from a middle-aged man with acute or convalescent COVID-19. CDR3 protein: CASSLGLAGPPTGELFF. In DNA, the CDR3 is TGTGCCAGCAGCCTGGGACTAGCGGGGCCCCCCACCGGGGAGCTGTTTTTT.